A single sample gave rise to the 18 T cell receptor beta chains below, sequenced in a study of blood T cell repertoires in COVID-19. Assay: immunoSEQ multiplex PCR; the TCRdb copy retains only in-frame clones and omits some. The repertoire holds roughly 79,000 clones, with roughly four fifths as singletons. Material for sequencing was peripheral blood. These receptors came from a human donor in a cohort sampled during active COVID-19.

V gene TRBV7-3 combines with J gene TRBJ2-1, with a possible D match to TRBD2 (6 bases). The CDR3 loop spans 15 amino acids. Trimming removed 5 bases from V and 10 bases from J, with 21 bases in between. Germline CDR1 is SGHTA and CDR2 is FQGTGA. This CDR3 reads CASSPIPGTLNEQFF. The CDR3 bases are TGTGCCAGCAGCCCGATCCCCGGGACTTTAAACGAGCAGTTCTTC.

This clone has more than one count but fewer than ten. This specimen includes other DNA sequences encoding the same CDR3. The chain couples TRBV10-2 to TRBJ1-5, with D possibly matching TRBD1 (5 bases). Trimming removed 0 bases at V and 2 bases at J, with 5 bases between. The CDR3 is 14 amino acids. Germline V gene data show CDR1 as WSHSY and CDR2 as SAAADI. CDR3 DNA sequence: TGCGCCAGCAGTGAGTCAGGGGGCAATCAGCCCCAGCATTTT. Translated: CASSESGGNQPQHF.

V and J are TRBV19 and TRBJ1-6, with D possibly being TRBD1 (6 bases). Trimming shortened V by 5 bases and J by 3 bases, and 11 bases separated the two germline ends. CDR3 size: 15 residues. Germline assignment: CDR1 LNHDA and CDR2 SQIVND (reference sequence). The CDR3, as DNA: TGTGCCAGTAGTGTGACAGGAAACTATAATTCACCCCTCCACTTT. Amino acids: CASSVTGNYNSPLHF.

This clone was detected many times. V usage is TRBV7-3 and J usage is TRBJ2-7, with 8 bases that match TRBD2. The junction had 5 bases not matched to a gene; V was cut back by 2 bases and J by 5 bases. CDR3 size: 14 residues. Germline CDR1 and CDR2: SGHTA and FQGTGA. CDR3 residues: CASSLYGGANEQYF. DNA for the CDR3: TGTGCCAGCAGCTTATACGGGGGGGCTAACGAGCAGTACTTC.

J is TRBJ2-7 and V is TRBV7-3; D perhaps matches TRBD1 (5 bases). The V and J ends lost 5 bases and 3 bases respectively, with 8 bases between them. The CDR3 consists of 12 residues. The germline V gene has CDR1 SGHTA and CDR2 FQGTGA. CDR3 residues: CASSDGHYEQYF. In DNA form, the CDR3 reads TGTGCCAGCAGCGACGGACACTACGAGCAGTACTTC.

The chain links TRBV29-1 to TRBJ2-5, with a weak D call TRBD1 (6 bases). V shed 6 bases and J shed 7 bases, with 21 bases lying between them. The CDR3 totals 14 residues. CDR1 is SQVTM and CDR2 is ANQGSEA in the germline V gene. The CDR3 region is CSVDGGPGDGTQYF. CDR3 bases: TGCAGCGTGGATGGGGGTCCAGGGGACGGGACCCAGTACTTC.

The V call is TRBV6-2 or TRBV6-3, the J call TRBJ2-2, with D possibly being TRBD1 (6 bases). Germline V gene data show CDR1 as MNHEY and CDR2 as SVGEGT. The ends were cut back, 3 bases at V and 4 bases at J, with 9 bases in the middle. The CDR3 contains 14 residues. The CDR3 here is CASSYTRGTGELFF. DNA for the CDR3: TGTGCCAGCAGTTATACCAGGGGCACCGGGGAGCTGTTTTTT.

V and J are TRBV19 and TRBJ2-7; a possible D gene is TRBD1 (6 bases). Germline V lookup: CDR1 LNHDA, CDR2 SQIVND (reference sequence). The length of the CDR3 is 15 residues. V shed 6 bases and J shed 0 bases, with 15 bases lying between them. CDR3 sequence reads: CASSKRGDTSYEQYF. In DNA form, the CDR3 reads TGTGCCAGTAGCAAGAGAGGGGACACCTCCTACGAGCAGTACTTC.

The V gene is TRBV30, the J gene TRBJ1-1; D gene ambiguous. The ends were cut back, 0 bases at V and 3 bases at J, with 2 bases in the middle. Germline CDR1 GTSNPN, CDR2 SVGIG (reference sequence). This CDR3 contains 11 residues. The CDR3 loop reads CAWSVDTEAFF. CDR3 nucleotides: TGTGCCTGGAGTGTCGACACTGAAGCTTTCTTT.

The chain carries TRBV27 and TRBJ1-2; 9 nucleotides line up with TRBD1. The CDR3 spans 12 residues. V lost 5 bases to trimming and J lost 8 bases; unmatched junction nucleotides: 3. From germline, CDR1 is MNHEY and CDR2 SMNVEV (reference sequence). CDR3 residues: CASSRTGVGYTF. CDR3 sequence (DNA): TGTGCCAGCAGTAGGACAGGGGTAGGCTACACCTTC.

The chain links TRBV5-1 to TRBJ1-3; the match to TRBD1 covers 9 bases. J gave up 1 base and V 1 base, and 3 bases lay outside the gene matches. This CDR3 region has 16 residues. Germline V gene sequence: CDR1 SGHRS, CDR2 YFSETQ. CDR3 protein: CASSLRGQGSGNTIYF. In DNA form, the CDR3 reads TGCGCCAGCAGCTTGCGAGGACAGGGGTCTGGAAACACCATATATTTT.

J is TRBJ1-6 and V is TRBV12-3 or TRBV12-4; 7 bases are shared with TRBD1. The CDR3 totals 13 residues. V shed 6 bases and J 9 bases; nucleotides not matched to a gene: 5. CDR3 sequence reads: CASSRQGGSPLHF. The CDR3 DNA follows: TGTGCCAGCAGCCGACAGGGTGGTTCACCCCTCCACTTT.

The chain couples TRBV7-2 to TRBJ2-7; tentative D call: TRBD1 (5 bases). This CDR3 has 15 residues. Between the trimmed V and J ends, which lost 1 base and 0 bases, there was a span of 10 bases. Germline V gene sequence: CDR1 SGHTA, CDR2 FQGNSA. The CDR3 DNA reads as TGTGCCAGCAGCTTAGTCTCCACAGGCTCCTACGAGCAGTACTTC. It specifies CASSLVSTGSYEQYF.

The chain is built from TRBV18 and TRBJ1-4, with D possibly matching TRBD1 (6 bases). The germline CDR1 and CDR2 sequences are KGHSH and LQKENI. The germline V and J ends were trimmed by 2 bases and 8 bases, with 15 bases remaining between them. This CDR3 is 15 amino acids long. This chain's CDR3 is CASSPYSGGAEKLFF. Here the CDR3 DNA reads TGTGCCAGCTCACCATACAGCGGGGGCGCCGAAAAACTGTTTTTT.

This chain connects TRBV5-1 to TRBJ1-4; 10 positions agree with TRBD1. Germline CDR1 SGHRS, CDR2 YFSETQ. The CDR3 length is 14 residues. J was trimmed by 7 bases and V by 4 bases; bases with no gene match: 4. The CDR3 sequence is CASSPGQGSEKLFF. DNA of the CDR3: TGCGCCAGCAGCCCGGGACAGGGGAGTGAAAAACTGTTTTTT.

The V call is TRBV7-2, the J call TRBJ2-7, with D possibly being TRBD1 (5 bases). Germline-derived CDR1 and CDR2 are SGHTA and FQGNSA. Trimming stripped 0 bases from V and 1 base from J, with 10 bases between. This CDR3 is built from 15 residues. The DNA for the CDR3 is TGTGCCAGCAGCTTAGCAGGGGCTGGATCCTACGAGCAGTACTTC. It translates to CASSLAGAGSYEQYF.

The V call is TRBV9, the J call TRBJ2-3; D gene uncertain. With 0 bases removed from V and 5 bases from J, the gap between germline ends came to 10 bases. The germline gives CDR1 SGDLS, CDR2 YYNGEE. The CDR3 extends over 14 amino acids. This CDR3 reads CASSVDPGRDTQYF. CDR3 nucleotides: TGTGCCAGCAGCGTAGACCCAGGCAGAGATACGCAGTATTTT.

The chain recombines TRBV5-1 with TRBJ2-2; tentatively, D is TRBD1 (6 bases). There are 16 residues in the CDR3. Between the trimmed V and J ends, which lost 4 bases and 3 bases, there was a span of 16 bases. Germline assignment: CDR1 SGHRS and CDR2 YFSETQ. The CDR3 here is CASSPWGRGDTGELFF. CDR3 DNA sequence: TGCGCCAGCAGCCCCTGGGGCAGGGGAGACACCGGGGAGCTGTTTTTT.